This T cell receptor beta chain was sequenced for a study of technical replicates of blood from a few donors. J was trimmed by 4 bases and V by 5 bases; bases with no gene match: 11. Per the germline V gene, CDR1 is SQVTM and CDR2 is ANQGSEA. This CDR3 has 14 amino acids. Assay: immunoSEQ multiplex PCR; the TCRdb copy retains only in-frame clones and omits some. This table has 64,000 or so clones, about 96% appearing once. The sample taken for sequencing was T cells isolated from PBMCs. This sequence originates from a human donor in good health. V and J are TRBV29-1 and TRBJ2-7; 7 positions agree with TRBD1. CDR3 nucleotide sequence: TGCAGCGTTTCCCCAGGGGGTCAGTCGTACGAGCAGTACTTC. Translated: CSVSPGGQSYEQYF.